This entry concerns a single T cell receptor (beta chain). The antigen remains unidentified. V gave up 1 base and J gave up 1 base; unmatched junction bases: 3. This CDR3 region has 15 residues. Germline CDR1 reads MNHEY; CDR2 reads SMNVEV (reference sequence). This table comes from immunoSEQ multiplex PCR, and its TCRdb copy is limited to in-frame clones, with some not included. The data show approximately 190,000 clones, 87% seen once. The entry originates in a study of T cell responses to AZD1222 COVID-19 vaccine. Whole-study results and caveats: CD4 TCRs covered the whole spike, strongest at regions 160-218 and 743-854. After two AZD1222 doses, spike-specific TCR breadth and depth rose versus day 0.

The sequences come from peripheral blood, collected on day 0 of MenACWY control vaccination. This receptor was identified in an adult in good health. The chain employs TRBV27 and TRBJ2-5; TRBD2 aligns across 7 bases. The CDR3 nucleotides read TGTGCCAGCAGTTTATGGACGGGGGGCCAAGAGACCCAGTACTTC. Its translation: CASSLWTGGQETQYF.